The 16 T cell receptor beta chains given below trace back to one sample, sequenced in a study of cytomegalovirus exposure and HLA in healthy donors. Primers for the PCR totalled 60 Vbeta and 13 Jbeta. Sequencing was performed with immunoSEQ multiplex PCR; in TCRdb, only in-frame clones are kept and a portion is missing. The sample shows some 180,000 clones, around 87% of them seen only once. Sequenced: PBMCs. The source of these receptors is a boy aged 2 to 10 in good health and CMV-seronegative.

The sample holds one count of this clone. This sequence joins TRBV7-3 and TRBJ1-1; TRBD1 matches at 9 bases. Germline V gives CDR1 SGHTA, CDR2 FQGTGA. The trim removed 5 bases at V and 6 bases at J, leaving 4 bases unmatched. This CDR3 is 13 amino acids long. CDR3 amino acids: CASSRTGDPEAFF. DNA of the CDR3: TGTGCCAGCAGCCGGACAGGGGATCCTGAAGCTTTCTTT.

The J gene is TRBJ2-7, the V gene TRBV6-1; TRBD1 matches at 9 bases. Unmatched junction bases numbered 3, after V lost 4 bases and J lost 2 bases. CDR1 and CDR2 from the germline V gene are MNHNS and SASEGT. The CDR3 is made up of 14 amino acids. DNA of the CDR3: TGTGCCAGCAGTGGGGACAGGGTCGCCTACGAGCAGTACTTC. Translated, it gives CASSGDRVAYEQYF.

This chain uses TRBV5-1 with TRBJ2-5; D call uncertain. The J call may be in error: the DNA end matches TRBJ2-7 better. The CDR3 runs to 14 residues. Germline-derived CDR1 and CDR2 are SGHRS and YFSETQ. CDR3 nucleotides: TGCGCCAGCAGCTTGGCTTCGAGTTCCTACGAGCAGTACTTC. Translating gives CASSLASSSYEQYF.

This chain connects TRBV6-6 to TRBJ1-6; 7 bases align to TRBD1. Per the germline V gene, CDR1 is MNHNY and CDR2 is SVGAGI (reference sequence). Trimming cost V 0 bases and J 13 bases; bases outside gene matches: 9. CDR3 length: 15 residues. The CDR3 loop is CASSYSPTGSEPLHF. CDR3 coding DNA: TGTGCCAGCAGTTACTCTCCGACAGGGTCAGAGCCCCTCCACTTT.

This rearrangement joins TRBV7-2 to TRBJ2-7; no definite D call. V lost 4 bases to trimming and J lost 4 bases, with 11 bases between them. From germline, CDR1 is SGHTA and CDR2 FQGNSA. This CDR3 contains 13 residues. The CDR3 region is CASSSYSKYEQYF. The CDR3 nucleotides are TGTGCCAGCAGCTCCTATAGTAAATACGAGCAGTACTTC.

The chain is built from TRBV19 and TRBJ2-5, with a possible D match to TRBD2 (6 bases). The germline CDR1 and CDR2 sequences are LNHDA and SQIVND (reference sequence). The CDR3 totals 15 residues. Deletions cut 6 bases from V and 2 bases from J, with 16 bases between. This chain's CDR3 is CASSKLTGGQETQYF. CDR3 sequence (DNA): TGTGCCAGTAGCAAACTGACCGGGGGTCAAGAGACCCAGTACTTC. Using reference TRBV19 and TRBJ2-5 for the parts outside the CDR3, the full variable domain is DGGITQSPKYLFRKEGQNVTLSCEQNLNHDAMYWYRQDPGQGLRLIYYSQIVNDFQKGDIAEGYSVSREKKESFPLTVTSAQKNPTAFYLCASSKLTGGQETQYFGPGTRLLVL.

V and J are TRBV11-3 and TRBJ1-1; a weak D match, TRBD1 (6 bases). The CDR3 spans 15 residues. Germline V gene lookup returns CDR1 SGHNT and CDR2 YENEEA. The V and J ends lost 5 bases and 0 bases respectively, with 13 bases between them. In nucleotides, the CDR3 is TGTGCCAGCAGCCCCGGGGGGGCGCTGAACACTGAAGCTTTCTTT. It specifies CASSPGGALNTEAFF. The full variable domain, its missing parts supplied by reference TRBV11-3 and TRBJ1-1, is EAGVVQSPRYKIIEKKQPVAFWCNPISGHNTLYWYLQNLGQGPELLIRYENEEAVDDSQLPKDRFSAERLKGVDSTLKIQPAELGDSAVYLCASSPGGALNTEAFFGQGTRLTVV.

The genes are TRBV4-1 and TRBJ2-1; 10 bases are shared with TRBD1. The V segment lost 0 bases and the J segment 10 bases; nucleotides outside the gene matches: 3. This CDR3 comprises 14 residues. Germline CDR1 MGHRA, CDR2 YSYEKL. The CDR3: CASSQDPGQGEQFF. The DNA for the CDR3 is TGCGCCAGCAGCCAAGATCCGGGACAGGGGGAGCAGTTCTTC.

The CDR3, as DNA: TGTGCCAGCAGTTTAGGTTCTAGCGGTCCCTACGAGCAGTACTTC. This sequence encodes CASSLGSSGPYEQYF. The J gene is TRBJ2-7, the V gene TRBV28; 7 positions match TRBD2. CDR3 length: 15 amino acids. Germline V lookup: CDR1 MDHEN, CDR2 SYDVKM. The trim removed 2 bases at V and 2 bases at J, leaving 6 bases unmatched. Using reference TRBV28 and TRBJ2-7 for the parts outside the CDR3, the full variable domain is DVKVTQSSRYLVKRTGEKVFLECVQDMDHENMFWYRQDPGLGLRLIYFSYDVKMKEKGDIPEGYSVSREKKERFSLILESASTNQTSMYLCASSLGSSGPYEQYFGPGTRLTVT.

This chain joins TRBV7-6 and TRBJ1-3; D is unresolved. The germline CDR1 and CDR2 sequences are SGHVS and FNYEAQ. This CDR3 contains 15 residues. Trimming shortened V by 7 bases and J by 0 bases, and 13 bases separated the two germline ends. CDR3 nucleotides: TGTGCCAGCACCGAGGAAGTTACCTCTGGAAACACCATATATTTT. This sequence encodes CASTEEVTSGNTIYF.

Turning to this clone: This sample includes further DNA sequences coding for the same CDR3. V is TRBV5-1 and J is TRBJ2-7, with TRBD1 as a possible D gene (5 bases). Germline assignment: CDR1 SGHRS and CDR2 YFSETQ. There are 14 residues in the CDR3. V lost 1 base, J lost 0 bases, and 8 bases lay in between. For the CDR3, the DNA is TGCGCCAGCAGCTTGACAGGAAGCTCCTACGAGCAGTACTTC. Amino acid sequence: CASSLTGSSYEQYF.

V is TRBV19 and J is TRBJ1-1; 10 nucleotides match TRBD1. J lost 4 bases, V lost 6 bases, and 8 bases had no gene match. Per germline, CDR1 LNHDA and CDR2 SQIVND (reference sequence). The CDR3 totals 15 residues. The DNA of the CDR3 is TGTGCCAGTAGCCAGACAGGGGGCGCCGCCACTGAAGCTTTCTTT. Protein product: CASSQTGGAATEAFF.

The chain combines TRBV7-2 with TRBJ2-3, with 8 bases that match TRBD2. The junction had 3 bases not matched to a gene; V was cut back by 8 bases and J by 2 bases. The CDR3 consists of 13 residues. The germline V gene has CDR1 SGHTA and CDR2 FQGNSA. The CDR3 nucleotides read TGTGCCAGCGATAGCGGGGCCACAGATACGCAGTATTTT. Its protein is CASDSGATDTQYF. Based on the CDR3 plus reference TRBV7-2 and TRBJ2-3, the full variable domain is GAGVSQSPSNKVTEKGKDVELRCDPISGHTALYWYRQSLGQGLEFLIYFQGNSAPDKSGLPSDRFSAERTGGSVSTLTIQRTQQEDSAVYLCASDSGATDTQYFGPGTRLTVL.

This chain uses TRBV19 with TRBJ1-2; TRBD1 matches 7 bases. Germline assignment: CDR1 LNHDA and CDR2 SQIVND (reference sequence). CDR3 length: 15 residues. The V gene end was trimmed by 0 bases and the J gene end by 5 bases; junction bases not matched to a gene: 6. The DNA of the CDR3 is TGTGCCAGTAGTATAGATCTAGAGACAGGGTATGGCTACACCTTC. Its translation is CASSIDLETGYGYTF. Combining the CDR3 with reference TRBV19 and TRBJ1-2 gives the whole variable domain DGGITQSPKYLFRKEGQNVTLSCEQNLNHDAMYWYRQDPGQGLRLIYYSQIVNDFQKGDIAEGYSVSREKKESFPLTVTSAQKNPTAFYLCASSIDLETGYGYTFGSGTRLTVV.

Here the CDR3 DNA reads TGTGCCAGCAGTTTTACTTTCCGGGACAGGGATGTGCAGGCTTTCTTT. It is translated as CASSFTFRDRDVQAFF. V gene TRBV5-8 combines with J gene TRBJ1-1; 9 nucleotides match TRBD1. The V gene end was trimmed by 5 bases and the J gene end by 11 bases; junction bases not matched to a gene: 19. The CDR3 has 16 amino acids. Per germline, CDR1 SGHTS and CDR2 YDEGEE.

The chain carries TRBV5-1 and TRBJ2-5; unclear D gene. The DNA end favors TRBJ2-7, so the J call may be wrong. There are 12 residues in the CDR3. Germline CDR1 and CDR2: SGHRS and YFSETQ. The CDR3 nucleotides read TGCGCCAGCAGCGGCGGAGTCTACGAGCAGTACTTC. Its translation: CASSGGVYEQYF.